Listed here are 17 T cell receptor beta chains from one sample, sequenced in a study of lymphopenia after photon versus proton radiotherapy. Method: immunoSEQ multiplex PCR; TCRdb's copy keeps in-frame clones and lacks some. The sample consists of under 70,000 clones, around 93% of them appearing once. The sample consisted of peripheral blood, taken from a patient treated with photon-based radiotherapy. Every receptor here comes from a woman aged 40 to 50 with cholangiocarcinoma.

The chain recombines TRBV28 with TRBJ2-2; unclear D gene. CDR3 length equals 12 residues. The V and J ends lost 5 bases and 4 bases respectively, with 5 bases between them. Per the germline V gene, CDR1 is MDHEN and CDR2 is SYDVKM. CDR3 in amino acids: CASSAATGELFF. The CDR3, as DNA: TGTGCCAGCAGTGCAGCCACCGGGGAGCTGTTTTTT. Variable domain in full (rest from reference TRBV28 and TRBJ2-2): DVKVTQSSRYLVKRTGEKVFLECVQDMDHENMFWYRQDPGLGLRLIYFSYDVKMKEKGDIPEGYSVSREKKERFSLILESASTNQTSMYLCASSAATGELFFGEGSRLTVL.

CDR3 residues: CASPGQNIAEAFF. Here the CDR3 DNA reads TGTGCCAGCCCGGGACAGAATATCGCTGAAGCTTTCTTT. The rearrangement links TRBV6-1 to TRBJ1-1, with TRBD1 identical over 7 bases. Germline values: CDR1 MNHNS, CDR2 SASEGT. The CDR3 has 13 amino acids. Germline trimming cut 8 bases from V and 6 bases from J; bases unmatched to any gene: 9.

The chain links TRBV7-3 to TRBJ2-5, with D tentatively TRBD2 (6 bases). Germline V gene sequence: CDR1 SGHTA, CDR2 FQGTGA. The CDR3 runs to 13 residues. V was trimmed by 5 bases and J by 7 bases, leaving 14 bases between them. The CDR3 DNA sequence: TGTGCCAGCAGCCCCGCGGAGGGGAGGACCCAGTACTTC. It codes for CASSPAEGRTQYF.

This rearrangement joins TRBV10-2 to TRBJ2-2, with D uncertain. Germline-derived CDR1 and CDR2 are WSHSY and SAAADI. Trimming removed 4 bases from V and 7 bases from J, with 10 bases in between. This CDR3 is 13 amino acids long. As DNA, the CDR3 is TGCGCCAGCAGTGGGGCCTTGGGCGGGGAGCTGTTTTTT. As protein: CASSGALGGELFF.

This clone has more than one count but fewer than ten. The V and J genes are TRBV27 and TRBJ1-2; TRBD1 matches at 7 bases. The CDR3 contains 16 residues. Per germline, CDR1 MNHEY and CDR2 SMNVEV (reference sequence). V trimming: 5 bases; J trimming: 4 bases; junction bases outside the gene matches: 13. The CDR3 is CASSPNPGQLGYGYTF. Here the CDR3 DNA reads TGTGCCAGCAGTCCCAATCCGGGACAGCTAGGCTATGGCTACACCTTC.

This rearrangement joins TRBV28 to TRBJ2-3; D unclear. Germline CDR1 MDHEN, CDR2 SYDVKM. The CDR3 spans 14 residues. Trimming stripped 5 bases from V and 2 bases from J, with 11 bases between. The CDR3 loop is CASSRVRNTDTQYF. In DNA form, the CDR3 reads TGTGCCAGCAGTCGAGTCAGAAACACAGATACGCAGTATTTT.

For the CDR3, the DNA is TGTGCCAGTAGTATGACGGGGGAGGTTAGGACCGGGGAGCTGTTTTTT. Translating gives CASSMTGEVRTGELFF. V usage is TRBV19 and J usage is TRBJ2-2; D possibly corresponds to TRBD2 (6 bases). Germline V gene data show CDR1 as LNHDA and CDR2 as SQIVND (reference sequence). The CDR3 runs 16 residues. The V and J ends lost 3 bases and 5 bases respectively, with 16 bases between them. Together with reference TRBV19 and TRBJ2-2, the CDR3 gives the full variable domain: DGGITQSPKYLFRKEGQNVTLSCEQNLNHDAMYWYRQDPGQGLRLIYYSQIVNDFQKGDIAEGYSVSREKKESFPLTVTSAQKNPTAFYLCASSMTGEVRTGELFFGEGSRLTVL.

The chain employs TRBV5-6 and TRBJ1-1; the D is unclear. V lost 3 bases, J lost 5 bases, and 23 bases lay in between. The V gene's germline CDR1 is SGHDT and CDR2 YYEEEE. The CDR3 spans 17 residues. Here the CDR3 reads CASSSPRPMGTGTEAFF. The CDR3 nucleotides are TGTGCCAGCAGCTCCCCTAGGCCCATGGGTACGGGGACTGAAGCTTTCTTT. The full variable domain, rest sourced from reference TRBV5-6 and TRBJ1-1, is DAGVTQSPTHLIKTRGQQVTLRCSPKSGHDTVSWYQQALGQGPQFIFQYYEEEERQRGNFPDRFSGHQFPNYSSELNVNALLLGDSALYLCASSSPRPMGTGTEAFFGQGTRLTVV.

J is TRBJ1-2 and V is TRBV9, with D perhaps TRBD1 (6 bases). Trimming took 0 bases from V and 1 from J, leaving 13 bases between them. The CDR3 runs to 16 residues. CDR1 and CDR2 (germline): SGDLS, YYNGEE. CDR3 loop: CASSVGASGVNYGYTF. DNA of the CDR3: TGTGCCAGCAGCGTAGGTGCTTCAGGGGTTAACTATGGCTACACCTTC.

CDR3 protein: CASSFRLTGELFF. Here the CDR3 DNA reads TGTGCCAGCAGCTTCCGCTTAACCGGGGAGCTGTTTTTT. J is TRBJ2-2 and V is TRBV11-1; D unresolved. In germline, CDR1 is SGHAT, CDR2 FQDESV (reference sequence). Trimming left V 3 bases short and J 5 bases short, with 7 bases between. The CDR3 is 13 residues long. Using reference TRBV11-1 and TRBJ2-2 for the parts outside the CDR3, the full variable domain is EAEVAQSPRYKITEKSQAVAFWCDPISGHATLYWYRQILGQGPELLVQFQDESVVDDSQLPKDRFSAERLKGVDSTLKIQPAELGDSAMYLCASSFRLTGELFFGEGSRLTVL.

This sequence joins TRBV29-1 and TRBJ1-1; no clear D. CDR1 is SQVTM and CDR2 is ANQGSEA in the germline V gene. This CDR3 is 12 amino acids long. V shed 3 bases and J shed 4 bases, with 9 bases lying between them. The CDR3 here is CSVEEGGTEAFF. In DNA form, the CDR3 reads TGCAGCGTTGAGGAGGGAGGCACTGAAGCTTTCTTT.

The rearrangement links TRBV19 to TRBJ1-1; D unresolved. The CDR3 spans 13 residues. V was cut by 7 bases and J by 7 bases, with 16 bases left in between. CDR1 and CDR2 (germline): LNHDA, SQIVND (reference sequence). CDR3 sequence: CASTARLKGEAFF. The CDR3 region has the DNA TGTGCCAGTACCGCCCGTTTGAAAGGTGAAGCTTTCTTT.

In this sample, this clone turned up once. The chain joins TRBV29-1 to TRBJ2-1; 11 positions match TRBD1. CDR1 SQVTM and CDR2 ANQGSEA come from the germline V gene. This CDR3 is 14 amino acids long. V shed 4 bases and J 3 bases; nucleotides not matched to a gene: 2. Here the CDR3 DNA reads TGCAGCGTTGTTGGGACAGGGGGCTACAATGAGCAGTTCTTC. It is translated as CSVVGTGGYNEQFF.

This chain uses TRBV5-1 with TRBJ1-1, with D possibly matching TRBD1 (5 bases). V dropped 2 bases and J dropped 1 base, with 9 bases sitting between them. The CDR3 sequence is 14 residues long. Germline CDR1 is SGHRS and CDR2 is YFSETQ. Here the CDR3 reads CASSFSQGNTEAFF. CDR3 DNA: TGCGCCAGCAGCTTCTCTCAGGGGAACACTGAAGCTTTCTTT.

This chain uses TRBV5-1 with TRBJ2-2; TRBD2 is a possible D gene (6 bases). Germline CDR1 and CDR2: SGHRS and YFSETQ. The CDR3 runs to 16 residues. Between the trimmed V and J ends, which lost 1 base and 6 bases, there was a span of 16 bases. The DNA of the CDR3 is TGCGCCAGCAGCTTGCGTTGGGGAACGGGGGCCGGGGAGCTGTTTTTT. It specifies CASSLRWGTGAGELFF.

The CDR3 region is CASSFFKRANTGELFF. In nucleotides, the CDR3 is TGTGCCAGCAGCTTTTTCAAGCGAGCGAACACCGGGGAGCTGTTTTTT. V gene TRBV7-9 combines with J gene TRBJ2-2, with D unclear. This CDR3 has 16 residues. The V and J ends lost 3 bases and 0 bases respectively, with 11 bases between them. In germline, CDR1 is SEHNR, CDR2 FQNEAQ (reference sequence).

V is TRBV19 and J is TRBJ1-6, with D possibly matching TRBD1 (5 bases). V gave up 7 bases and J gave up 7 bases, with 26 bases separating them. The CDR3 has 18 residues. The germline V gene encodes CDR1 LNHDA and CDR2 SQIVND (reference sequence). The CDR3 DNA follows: TGTGCCAGTATGAGCCCCGGACCGGGACCCAGCTTAAATTCACCCCTCCACTTT. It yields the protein CASMSPGPGPSLNSPLHF.